This passage covers 14 T cell receptor beta chains from one sample sequenced in a study of chemoradiotherapy in HPV16-positive cancers (dated by TCRdb to between 2021 and 2023). The library came from the immunoSEQ multiplex PCR assay. Not all clones reach the TCRdb copy of this immuneACCESS table, which keeps in-frame sequences only. Checked studies attribute under half of the gap to unresolved V genes and leave the rest unexplained. The sample table holds some 14,000 clones, of which almost 90% were seen once. The ten largest account for about 4% of the sample. The sample here was blood, taken from a patient who underwent chemoradiotherapy. The receptors were gathered from a human donor with HPV-associated anogenital cancer.

The J gene is TRBJ2-5, the V gene TRBV15; D might be TRBD2 (6 bases). The V gene lost 0 bases and the J gene lost 7 bases, with 15 bases spanning the gap. Germline CDR1 is LNHNV and CDR2 is YYDKDF (reference sequence). The CDR3 consists of 15 residues. The CDR3 sequence is CATSRDRAEGGTQYF. Written as DNA, the CDR3 is TGTGCCACCAGCAGAGATAGGGCGGAGGGAGGGACCCAGTACTTC.

V is TRBV25-1 and J is TRBJ1-5; D may be TRBD1 (5 bases). Per germline, CDR1 MGHDK and CDR2 SYGVNS. This CDR3 region has 13 residues. Trimming left V 4 bases short and J 5 bases short, with 9 bases between. Here the CDR3 reads CASSAQGHQPQHF. In DNA form, the CDR3 reads TGTGCCAGCAGTGCGCAGGGACATCAGCCCCAGCATTTT.

This clone was counted a few times. The chain couples TRBV5-1 to TRBJ2-7; D might be TRBD2 (6 bases). CDR1 and CDR2 (germline): SGHRS, YFSETQ. V was shortened by 3 bases and J by 0 bases, with 10 bases between the two germline ends. The CDR3 is 14 amino acids. The CDR3, as DNA: TGCGCCAGCAGCTCCCGACTAGACTCCTACGAGCAGTACTTC. Translating it yields CASSSRLDSYEQYF.

The chain combines TRBV13 with TRBJ1-1; no clear D gene. This CDR3 contains 13 residues. CDR1 is PRHDT, CDR2 FYEKMQ, per germline (reference sequence). Deletions cut 3 bases from V and 3 bases from J, with 8 bases between. Here the CDR3 DNA reads TGTGCCAGCAGCTTTCTCCGGGACACTGAAGCTTTCTTT. Protein: CASSFLRDTEAFF.

The V call is TRBV7-2, the J call TRBJ2-7; TRBD2 matches 7 bases. Germline trimming cut 4 bases from V and 3 bases from J; bases unmatched to any gene: 6. CDR3 length equals 14 residues. Germline V lookup: CDR1 SGHTA, CDR2 FQGNSA. The CDR3 DNA reads as TGTGCCAGCAGCTCCGCCAGCGGGATCTACGAGCAGTACTTC. Translated, it gives CASSSASGIYEQYF.

The V gene is TRBV9, the J gene TRBJ1-6; maybe TRBD1 (6 bases). CDR3 length: 15 amino acids. Germline V gene data show CDR1 as SGDLS and CDR2 as YYNGEE. The V gene lost 0 bases and the J gene lost 11 bases, with 15 bases spanning the gap. The CDR3 bases are TGTGCCAGCAGCGTAGACAGGGAAGCGAGGGCACCCCTCCACTTT. The encoded protein is CASSVDREARAPLHF.

This chain uses TRBV18 with TRBJ2-5, with D unresolved. V lost 2 bases to trimming and J lost 5 bases, with 3 bases between them. Germline assignment: CDR1 KGHSH and CDR2 LQKENI. The CDR3 spans 11 residues. The CDR3 loop is CASSPMETQYF. The CDR3 DNA reads TGTGCCAGCTCACCAATGGAGACCCAGTACTTC.

This chain connects TRBV25-1 to TRBJ2-7; the D gene could be TRBD1 or TRBD2 (5 bases each). Germline CDR1 MGHDK, CDR2 SYGVNS. The germline V and J ends were trimmed by 4 bases and 1 base, with 14 bases remaining between them. The length of the CDR3 is 15 residues. The CDR3 region has the DNA TGTGCCAGCAGTGGTTGGGGACCGACTTCCTACGAGCAGTACTTC. Amino acid sequence: CASSGWGPTSYEQYF.

CDR3 amino acids: CASSAGHGTRWGYTF. The CDR3 DNA sequence: TGTGCCAGCAGCGCCGGACATGGGACGAGGTGGGGCTACACCTTC. J is TRBJ1-2 and V is TRBV5-6; a weak D match, TRBD1 (5 bases). The germline V and J ends were trimmed by 4 bases and 8 bases, with 21 bases remaining between them. Germline V gene sequence: CDR1 SGHDT, CDR2 YYEEEE. This CDR3 has 15 residues.

The CDR3 sequence is CASRELAGVANEQFF. For the CDR3, the DNA is TGTGCCAGTAGGGAACTAGCGGGAGTTGCCAATGAGCAGTTCTTC. V gene TRBV19 combines with J gene TRBJ2-1; TRBD2 matches at 11 bases. The CDR3 covers 15 residues. J lost 6 bases, V lost 6 bases, and 7 bases had no gene match. Looked up from germline, CDR1 is LNHDA and CDR2 is SQIVND (reference sequence).

The chain links TRBV7-9 to TRBJ2-1; 8 bases line up with TRBD2. Germline values: CDR1 SEHNR, CDR2 FQNEAQ (reference sequence). V lost 4 bases and J lost 0; bases outside the gene matches: 14. CDR3 length: 19 amino acids. CDR3 sequence: CASSSRRNERGSSYNEQFF. In DNA form, the CDR3 reads TGTGCCAGCAGCTCCCGACGAAATGAGCGGGGGTCCTCCTACAATGAGCAGTTCTTC. Based on the CDR3 plus reference TRBV7-9 and TRBJ2-1, the full variable domain is DTGVSQNPRHKITKRGQNVTFRCDPISEHNRLYWYRQTLGQGPEFLTYFQNEAQLEKSRLLSDRFSAERPKGSFSTLEIQRTEQGDSAMYLCASSSRRNERGSSYNEQFFGPGTRLTVL.

This clone was recorded only once. This chain joins TRBV28 and TRBJ2-3, with D possibly matching TRBD1 (5 bases). Trimming left V 10 bases short and J 0 bases short, with 20 bases between. The V gene's germline CDR1 is MDHEN and CDR2 SYDVKM. CDR3 length: 16 amino acids. The CDR3 DNA follows: TGTGCCACCATGGAAAGGGGTGCCCGGAGCACAGATACGCAGTATTTT. It translates to CATMERGARSTDTQYF.

This chain uses TRBV5-6 with TRBJ2-7; D is uncertain. Germline V gene data show CDR1 as SGHDT and CDR2 as YYEEEE. Trimming removed 0 bases at V and 0 bases at J, with 7 bases between. The CDR3 is 14 amino acids. This CDR3 reads CASSLEGISYEQYF. The CDR3 nucleotides are TGTGCCAGCAGCTTGGAGGGTATCTCCTACGAGCAGTACTTC.

V is TRBV19 and J is TRBJ1-5, with a possible D match to TRBD1 (5 bases). V shed 1 base and J shed 2 bases, with 9 bases lying between them. This CDR3 is 15 amino acids long. Germline loops: CDR1 LNHDA, CDR2 SQIVND (reference sequence). The CDR3 DNA follows: TGTGCCAGTAGTATAGGTGACAGTCGCAATCAGCCCCAGCATTTT. Protein sequence: CASSIGDSRNQPQHF. The full variable domain, completed using reference TRBV19 and TRBJ1-5, is DGGITQSPKYLFRKEGQNVTLSCEQNLNHDAMYWYRQDPGQGLRLIYYSQIVNDFQKGDIAEGYSVSREKKESFPLTVTSAQKNPTAFYLCASSIGDSRNQPQHFGDGTRLSIL.